Presented here are 18 T cell receptor beta chains from one specimen sequenced in a study of technical replicates of blood from a handful of donors. Using immunoSEQ multiplex PCR, the repertoire was profiled, and TCRdb retains in-frame clones only, with some absent. The table has 70,000 to 85,000 clones, approximately 97% seen once. The sample consisted of T cells isolated from PBMCs. The receptors were gathered from a human donor in good health.

The chain carries TRBV4-1 and TRBJ2-3, with 12 nucleotides matching TRBD2. Germline V gives CDR1 MGHRA, CDR2 YSYEKL. Unmatched junction bases numbered 4, after V lost 4 bases and J lost 2 bases. The CDR3 sequence is 16 residues long. The chain's CDR3 is CASSPTSGGLTDTQYF. The CDR3 region has the DNA TGCGCCAGCAGCCCCACTAGCGGGGGGCTCACAGATACGCAGTATTTT.

The chain is built from TRBV5-6 and TRBJ1-1; D not certain. Germline values: CDR1 SGHDT, CDR2 YYEEEE. With 2 bases removed from V and 2 bases from J, the gap between germline ends came to 10 bases. This CDR3 comprises 14 residues. The CDR3 nucleotides read TGTGCCAGCAGCTTTAGGCGGCGCAACACTGAAGCTTTCTTT. Protein product: CASSFRRRNTEAFF.

This clone appeared a single time. The chain's CDR3 is CASSYRQGRYEQYF. DNA for the CDR3: TGTGCCAGCAGTTACCGGCAGGGAAGGTACGAGCAGTACTTC. The V gene is TRBV6-5, the J gene TRBJ2-7, with a tentative D call TRBD1 (5 bases). V was pared by 2 bases and J by 4 bases, with 12 bases between. The CDR3 has 14 amino acids. Germline-derived CDR1 and CDR2 are MNHEY and SVGAGI.

The V and J genes are TRBV7-9 and TRBJ2-7; 9 nucleotides line up with TRBD2. Trimming took 5 bases from V and 1 from J; bases not matched to a gene: 15. Germline lookup yields CDR1 SEHNR and CDR2 FQNEAQ (reference sequence). The CDR3 length is 18 residues. The CDR3 nucleotides are TGTGCCAGCAGCCCTAGCGGGGATGGGGGGGGGAGGTCCTACGAGCAGTACTTC. As protein: CASSPSGDGGGRSYEQYF. The whole variable domain, filled in from reference TRBV7-9 and TRBJ2-7, reads DTGVSQNPRHKITKRGQNVTFRCDPISEHNRLYWYRQTLGQGPEFLTYFQNEAQLEKSRLLSDRFSAERPKGSFSTLEIQRTEQGDSAMYLCASSPSGDGGGRSYEQYFGPGTRLTVT.

The sample holds one count of this clone. V usage is TRBV28 and J usage is TRBJ2-7, with 7 positions matching TRBD1. V was pared by 3 bases and J by 3 bases, with 8 bases of the junction left unmatched. This CDR3 comprises 15 residues. CDR1 and CDR2 (germline): MDHEN, SYDVKM. The DNA for the CDR3 is TGTGCCAGCAGTTTTTGGCAGGGGGTGCGCTACGAGCAGTACTTC. This codes for CASSFWQGVRYEQYF.

The chain recombines TRBV19 with TRBJ2-1, with D tentatively TRBD1 (6 bases). CDR3 length equals 15 residues. CDR1 is LNHDA, CDR2 SQIVND, per germline (reference sequence). V was cut by 3 bases and J by 5 bases, with 14 bases left in between. The CDR3 DNA reads as TGTGCCAGTAGTATCGCCGGGACATCCAACAATGAGCAGTTCTTC. Translating gives CASSIAGTSNNEQFF.

The chain links TRBV6-5 to TRBJ2-3, with D possibly matching TRBD2 (5 bases). The CDR3 covers 14 residues. Germline V gene data show CDR1 as MNHEY and CDR2 as SVGAGI. With 0 bases removed from V and 6 bases from J, the gap between germline ends came to 10 bases. CDR3 sequence reads: CASSYSLVRDTQYF. The CDR3 DNA sequence: TGTGCCAGCAGTTACTCACTAGTCAGGGATACGCAGTATTTT.

This chain connects TRBV7-9 to TRBJ2-1, with D perhaps TRBD2 (5 bases). CDR1 SEHNR and CDR2 FQNEAQ come from the germline V gene (reference sequence). V was cut by 5 bases and J by 0 bases, with 5 bases left in between. The CDR3 extends over 13 amino acids. In DNA form, the CDR3 reads TGTGCCAGCAGCCGGGGCTCCTACAATGAGCAGTTCTTC. Translating gives CASSRGSYNEQFF.

The chain recombines TRBV11-3 with TRBJ2-3; perhaps TRBD1 as D (6 bases). The V gene's germline CDR1 is SGHNT and CDR2 YENEEA. The CDR3 totals 14 residues. V was shortened by 3 bases and J by 3 bases, with 10 bases between the two germline ends. The CDR3 DNA reads TGTGCCAGCAGCTTCTACCAGGGGACAGATACGCAGTATTTT. Translated: CASSFYQGTDTQYF.

The chain recombines TRBV15 with TRBJ2-7; D is perhaps TRBD1 (5 bases). The CDR3 is 15 amino acids. The V gene's germline CDR1 is LNHNV and CDR2 YYDKDF (reference sequence). The V end lost 1 base, the J end lost 4 bases, and 14 bases lay between the germline ends. The CDR3 bases are TGTGCCACCAGCAGAGGGTCGGGCAGGGAATACGAGCAGTACTTC. It yields the protein CATSRGSGREYEQYF.

V usage is TRBV19 and J usage is TRBJ1-5, with a tentative D call TRBD1 (5 bases). The CDR3 has 16 amino acids. Trimming stripped 7 bases from V and 7 bases from J, with 23 bases between. Germline CDR1 LNHDA, CDR2 SQIVND (reference sequence). CDR3 nucleotide sequence: TGTGCCAGTACCCCCGACGGGGGAATTTTACGGCAGCCCCAGCATTTT. It yields the protein CASTPDGGILRQPQHF.

The chain uses TRBV10-1 and TRBJ1-1, with 8 bases identical to TRBD1. J was trimmed by 5 bases and V by 2 bases; bases with no gene match: 4. This CDR3 region has 14 residues. Germline-derived CDR1 and CDR2 are WNHNN and SYGVQD (reference sequence). The CDR3 region has the DNA TGCGCCAGCAGTGAGACGAACAGGGGGACTGAAGCTTTCTTT. This gives the protein CASSETNRGTEAFF.

This clone was seen a single time. The chain carries TRBV15 and TRBJ1-1; no clear D. Germline loops: CDR1 LNHNV, CDR2 YYDKDF (reference sequence). This CDR3 has 13 residues. V shed 1 base and J shed 0 bases, with 3 bases lying between them. CDR3 sequence: CATSRGVNTEAFF. The CDR3, as DNA: TGTGCCACCAGCAGAGGCGTGAACACTGAAGCTTTCTTT.

V and J are TRBV7-9 and TRBJ2-5; D may be TRBD1 (5 bases). Germline CDR1 and CDR2: SEHNR and FQNEAQ (reference sequence). The CDR3 covers 16 residues. Trimming took off 4 bases at V and 2 bases at J, with 17 bases between the two ends. CDR3 protein: CASSSLLWGEQETQYF. CDR3 DNA sequence: TGTGCCAGCAGCTCCCTATTGTGGGGCGAGCAAGAGACCCAGTACTTC. The full variable domain, with the rest looked up from reference TRBV7-9 and TRBJ2-5, is DTGVSQNPRHKITKRGQNVTFRCDPISEHNRLYWYRQTLGQGPEFLTYFQNEAQLEKSRLLSDRFSAERPKGSFSTLEIQRTEQGDSAMYLCASSSLLWGEQETQYFGPGTRLLVL.

The chain uses TRBV9 and TRBJ2-2; D call uncertain. With 0 bases removed from V and 2 bases from J, the gap between germline ends came to 11 bases. CDR1 SGDLS and CDR2 YYNGEE come from the germline V gene. The CDR3 has 16 amino acids. CDR3 nucleotide sequence: TGTGCCAGCAGCGTAGCTGTCAGTCCTAACACCGGGGAGCTGTTTTTT. It yields the protein CASSVAVSPNTGELFF.

The chain joins TRBV6-1 to TRBJ1-3; D remains unclear. Germline lookup yields CDR1 MNHNS and CDR2 SASEGT. The CDR3 runs to 11 residues. V lost 2 bases to trimming and J lost 6 bases, with 2 bases between them. CDR3 region: CASSELNTIYF. The CDR3 DNA reads TGTGCCAGCAGTGAACTAAACACCATATATTTT.

The table lists this clone with a count of one. The chain couples TRBV6-5 to TRBJ2-7; the D gene is possibly TRBD1 (5 bases). Germline CDR1 MNHEY, CDR2 SVGAGI. This CDR3 spans 12 amino acids. V was clipped by 2 bases and J by 5 bases, with 7 bases between them. The CDR3 DNA sequence: TGTGCCAGCAGTTACAGGGGCAACGAGCAGTACTTC. This encodes CASSYRGNEQYF.

The chain links TRBV30 to TRBJ2-1; 7 bases line up with TRBD2. The CDR3 has 14 amino acids. The J segment lost 15 bases and the V segment lost 0 bases, leaving 14 bases of the junction unmatched. CDR1 and CDR2 from the germline V gene are GTSNPN and SVGIG (reference sequence). Written as DNA, the CDR3 is TGTGCCTGGAGTGTAGGTCCCGGGGGGTTATCCCGGTTCTTC. This sequence encodes CAWSVGPGGLSRFF.